This TCR beta chain is from a study of CD4 T cells in relation to SARS-CoV-2 and coronaviruses. Trimming stripped 0 bases from V and 0 bases from J, with 13 bases between. Germline V CDR1 and CDR2: SGDLS, YYNGEE. This CDR3 has 17 residues. Unexposed donor CD4+ T cells date from about 2011-2018, before the COVID-19 pandemic. The method was immunoSEQ multiplex PCR; TCRdb's version includes in-frame clones alone and lacks a portion of them. The profile shows 60,000 to 65,000 clones, approximately 94% of them singletons. The sample comprised naive CD4+ T cells from PBMCs. Indicated subset: naive CD4+ T cells isolated by negative enrichment. The chain recombines TRBV9 with TRBJ1-3; D remains unclear. The sequence was obtained from a human donor in good health. In DNA, the CDR3 is TGTGCCAGCAGCGTAGTTTATGAGTACCTCTCTGGAAACACCATATATTTT. Protein: CASSVVYEYLSGNTIYF.